Shown below are 13 T cell receptor beta chains from a single sample sequenced in a study of T-cell memory formation after mild COVID-19. TCRdb re-derived calls from the 5' RACE reads in MiXCR, one entry per CDR3 protein. This sample has about 400,000 distinct CDR3 sequences, with around an eighth found just once. Sequenced: PBMCs or a T cell subset sorted from them (not recorded which). These receptors all stem from a man between 18 and 35 years old who had mild COVID-19 (a few samples of this study predate the infection). Cell type and time point are not known.

This clonotype has more than one count but fewer than ten. This chain joins TRBV6-5 and TRBJ2-2; 10 nucleotides agree with TRBD1. The ends lost 0 bases at V and 5 bases at J; junction bases unmatched: 3. In germline, CDR1 is MNHEY, CDR2 SVGAGI. CDR3 length equals 16 residues. The CDR3: CASSYSGTGVTGELFF. Here the CDR3 DNA reads TGTGCCAGCAGTTACTCTGGGACAGGGGTGACCGGGGAGCTGTTTTTT.

This clonotype was observed a few times. The J gene is TRBJ1-2, the V gene TRBV7-2; a weak D match, TRBD1 (5 bases). The germline CDR1 and CDR2 sequences are SGHTA and FQGNSA. V was shortened by 1 base and J by 2 bases, with 14 bases between the two germline ends. CDR3 length: 16 residues. Here the CDR3 DNA reads TGTGCCAGCAGCTTAGACCTATCTCGGGGGAACTATGGCTACACCTTC. This sequence encodes CASSLDLSRGNYGYTF.

This clonotype was counted only a few times. The rearrangement uses TRBV5-6 and TRBJ1-1, with D unresolved. The CDR3 contains 13 residues. The germline gives CDR1 SGHDT, CDR2 YYEEEE. Trimming removed 0 bases from V and 4 bases from J, with 7 bases in between. CDR3 residues: CASSLAVTTEAFF. The DNA of the CDR3 is TGTGCCAGCAGCTTGGCGGTCACCACTGAAGCTTTCTTT.

This clonotype turned up a few times. This chain joins TRBV18 and TRBJ2-1, with TRBD2 identical over 10 bases. From germline, CDR1 is KGHSH and CDR2 LQKENI. The CDR3 loop spans 13 amino acids. V dropped 7 bases and J dropped 9; count of bases not matched to a gene: 6. This chain's CDR3 is CASYSRTSGEQFF. As DNA, the CDR3 is TGTGCCAGCTATAGTCGGACTAGCGGTGAGCAGTTCTTC.

The sample holds a few counts of this clonotype. This sequence joins TRBV9 and TRBJ1-2, with unresolved D. The CDR3 is 14 residues long. The germline gives CDR1 SGDLS, CDR2 YYNGEE. The germline V and J ends were trimmed by 5 bases and 3 bases, with 14 bases remaining between them. This CDR3 reads CASRRAGGYYGYTF. DNA of the CDR3: TGTGCCAGCAGAAGGGCCGGCGGGTACTATGGCTACACCTTC.

This clonotype came up a few times. J is TRBJ1-2 and V is TRBV29-1; D is unresolved. Germline-derived CDR1 and CDR2 are SQVTM and ANQGSEA. The V end lost 3 bases, the J end lost 6 bases, and 8 bases lay between the germline ends. This CDR3 has 11 residues. This CDR3 is CSVDEGNGYTF. The CDR3 DNA reads TGCAGCGTTGATGAAGGGAATGGCTACACCTTC.

The rearrangement uses TRBV5-1 and TRBJ1-2; no reliable D call. The CDR3 is 13 amino acids. Germline V gene lookup returns CDR1 SGHRS and CDR2 YFSETQ. Trimming left V 2 bases short and J 6 bases short, with 11 bases between. The CDR3 nucleotides are TGCGCCAGCAGCTTAACCTTTGTAAATGGCTACACCTTC. Translating gives CASSLTFVNGYTF.

The chain has TRBV24-1 and TRBJ2-1; 9 bases are a match to TRBD1. CDR3 length equals 15 residues. After removal of 5 bases from V and 5 bases from J, the junction contained 6 bases not matched to a gene. Germline lookup yields CDR1 KGHDR and CDR2 SFDVKD. This chain's CDR3 is CATSASGTGNNEQFF. DNA for the CDR3: TGTGCCACCAGTGCTTCCGGGACAGGGAACAATGAGCAGTTCTTC.

This clonotype was detected only a few times. This chain joins TRBV7-9 and TRBJ2-3; TRBD1 might be the D (6 bases). Trimming took off 5 bases at V and 3 bases at J, with 12 bases between the two ends. Germline V gene sequence: CDR1 SEHNR, CDR2 FQNEAQ (reference sequence). The CDR3 is 14 amino acids. As DNA, the CDR3 is TGTGCCAGCAGCATTAATACAGGGACAGATACGCAGTATTTT. Translated: CASSINTGTDTQYF.

This clonotype was seen a few times. V is TRBV29-1 and J is TRBJ1-5; D is possibly TRBD1 (5 bases). The V and J ends lost 4 bases and 4 bases respectively, with 11 bases between them. Germline values: CDR1 SQVTM, CDR2 ANQGSEA. This CDR3 spans 13 amino acids. The CDR3 nucleotides are TGCAGCGTTGCTAGCGGACAAAATCAGCCCCAGCATTTT. It is translated as CSVASGQNQPQHF.

The chain carries TRBV6-5 and TRBJ1-2, with no clear D. V lost 6 bases to trimming and J lost 5 bases, with 16 bases between them. This CDR3 comprises 14 residues. Germline CDR1 and CDR2: MNHEY and SVGAGI. CDR3 coding DNA: TGTGCCAGCAGCCGTCATCGGACTGGGTATGGCTACACCTTC. It specifies CASSRHRTGYGYTF.

This chain joins TRBV20-1 and TRBJ2-1; 7 nucleotides agree with TRBD1. Germline lookup yields CDR1 DFQATT and CDR2 SNEGSKA (reference sequence). The CDR3 covers 13 residues. With 3 bases clipped from V and 2 bases from J, the junction kept 1 base outside the gene matches. The CDR3 here is CSASGQAYNEQFF. In DNA form, the CDR3 reads TGCAGTGCTAGCGGACAGGCCTACAATGAGCAGTTCTTC.

The chain combines TRBV7-9 with TRBJ2-3; D may correspond to TRBD1 or TRBD2 (5 bases each). The CDR3 runs to 13 residues. Per germline, CDR1 SEHNR and CDR2 FQNEAQ (reference sequence). The V end was cut by 4 bases, the J end by 9 bases, with 14 bases between. CDR3 residues: CASSSGTTGTQYF. The CDR3 DNA sequence: TGTGCCAGCAGCTCCGGGACGACGGGGACGCAGTATTTT.